The source of this TCR beta chain is a study of cytomegalovirus exposure and HLA in healthy donors. The CDR3 is 15 amino acids. Trimming stripped 1 base from V and 3 bases from J, with 12 bases between. Germline V gene sequence: CDR1 SGHTA, CDR2 FQGNSA. Vbeta (60) and Jbeta (13) primers were used in the PCR. Using immunoSEQ multiplex PCR, the repertoire was profiled, and TCRdb retains in-frame clones only, with some absent. Among about 160,000 clones listed, under 80% were seen once. Sequencing input: PBMCs. The chain couples TRBV7-2 to TRBJ1-2, with D possibly TRBD1 on 6 matching bases. This receptor was identified in a female donor in good health and CMV-seronegative. In nucleotides, the CDR3 is TGTGCCAGCAGCTTAGGGCAGGGGCCGTACTATGGCTACACCTTC. Protein product: CASSLGQGPYYGYTF.